Reported below is one TCR beta chain. The target antigen is unknown. The data were obtained in a study of cytomegalovirus exposure and HLA in healthy donors. The wider study: Falling in the Caucasian-associated ancestry cluster were 81% of a few hundred genotyped donors.

Both 60 Vbeta primers and 13 Jbeta primers went into the PCR. The data were produced by immunoSEQ multiplex PCR, yet TCRdb's version contains in-frame clones alone and is incomplete. The table includes 55,000 to 75,000 clones, 60% to 80% detected once. The study, taken as a whole, reports: According to a later analysis, donors in an Asian-associated ancestry cluster reportedly had fewer N-insertions than the roughly 630-donor mean. Highest at DRB1 and lowest at HLA-C, TCR association rates differed among HLA loci in a later analysis.

Germline CDR1 reads PRHDT; CDR2 reads FYEKMQ (reference sequence). The CDR3 is 14 residues long. V gave up 3 bases and J gave up 5 bases; unmatched junction bases: 6. The receptor's source is a man aged 25-45 years in good health and CMV-seronegative. The chain links TRBV13 to TRBJ1-1, with 7 bases fitting TRBD1. Sample: PBMCs. CDR3 DNA sequence: TGTGCCAGCAGCTTTGATACAGGGGAGACTGAAGCTTTCTTT. It codes for CASSFDTGETEAFF.